This entry features one TCR beta chain sequence. No antigen is known for it. The data stem from a study of CD8 T cells in ankylosing spondylitis. The study, taken as a whole, reports: Reportedly, matched ankylosing spondylitis synovial fluid was significantly enriched for disease-linked clones. Characteristic, it appeared, of ankylosing spondylitis blood was a TCR beta motif of fewer than 10 highly homologous variants. With a CD8+ phenotype, disease-linked clones were relatively rare in peripheral blood. Past studies reported some motif variants in reactive arthritis synovial fluid and blood.

Quantitative 5'-RACE with molecular barcodes generated TCR beta libraries. MiXCR, run by TCRdb on the 5' RACE reads, gives a single entry per CDR3 protein. The data contain roughly 440,000 distinct CDR3 sequences, under 20% of them singletons. The junction had 2 bases not matched to a gene; V was cut back by 5 bases and J by 8 bases. The germline gives CDR1 GTSNPN, CDR2 SVGIG (reference sequence). The CDR3 has 11 amino acids. Sequencing was carried out using blood, either unsorted or a sorted T cell fraction (not recorded which). The rearrangement links TRBV30 to TRBJ1-2; TRBD1 aligns across 10 bases. The receptor was isolated from a male donor with ankylosing spondylitis. The CDR3 DNA follows: TGTGCCTGGGACAGGGGGCAAGGCTACACCTTC. It codes for CAWDRGQGYTF.